This T cell receptor (beta chain) is drawn from a study of blood T cells in healthy people across ages. The V gene's germline CDR1 is SEHNR and CDR2 FQNEAQ (reference sequence). Trimming took 1 base from V and 0 from J, leaving 7 bases between them. CDR3 length: 14 amino acids. Note on this clonotype: This may be a read error: a much more frequent sequence differs by one nucleotide. The CDR3 ends on some other residue instead of the conserved phenylalanine or tryptophan, so this is likely a read error.

The use of a sample-barcoded 5' primer and a J-beta primer mix characterized a second PCR of about 7 to 12 cycles. The yield of each sample was at least 2.5 million CDR3-containing paired-end reads. A single record per CDR3 protein comes from TCRdb applying MiXCR to the 5' RACE reads. The sample carries about 780,000 distinct CDR3 sequences, roughly 25% recorded once. The same specimen was also included in a second study, on T cells of mothers and their children. That report notes: TCR recombination output is shaped by thymic selection similarly in related and unrelated pairs.

Sequencing input: blood. This rearrangement joins TRBV7-9 to TRBJ2-7; no clear D. This TCR derives from a boy between 10 and 17 years old in good health. CDR3 region: CASSLDGNSYEQYS. The CDR3, as DNA: TGTGCCAGCAGCTTAGACGGAAACTCCTACGAGCAGTACTCC.